In this sample, the clone carrying this TCR beta chain turned up many times. Its specificity is unknown. CDR1 is SGHVS, CDR2 FNYEAQ, per germline. V was pared by 3 bases and J by 5 bases, with 11 bases between. The CDR3 length is 13 residues. It was RNA transcripts that yielded the amplified TCR beta CDR3 regions. In the first-round RT-PCR of the TCR CDR3, the HTBI primer set was used. TCRdb called the multiplex PCR reads again in MiXCR, with one record for every CDR3 protein. The sample has under 250,000 distinct CDR3 sequences; roughly 22% are singletons. The record originates from a study of T cells in Graves' hyperthyroidism and ophthalmopathy. General study findings and limits: Stable hyperthyroidism and ophthalmopathy were separated using 13 V-J signatures. Before onset, by a median of around six months, the model predicted ophthalmopathy.

The rearrangement links TRBV7-6 to TRBJ2-7, with D uncertain. The specimen was blood. The clonotype originates from a woman in her 40s with Graves' ophthalmopathy. CDR3: CASSFPGVDEQYF. The CDR3, as DNA: TGTGCCAGCAGCTTCCCCGGTGTGGACGAGCAGTACTTC.